This TCR beta chain was profiled in a study of T cell changes during pregnancy in multiple sclerosis. This CDR3 has 14 amino acids. Germline-derived CDR1 and CDR2 are SEHNR and FQNEAQ (reference sequence). V lost 4 bases, J lost 5 bases, and 4 bases stayed unmatched. Data came from immunoSEQ multiplex PCR; TCRdb stores just in-frame clones and leaves some out. The data contain approximately 90,000 clones, approximately 92% of them singletons. The sequence was obtained from a female donor with multiple sclerosis, enrolled in a pregnancy study. The chain recombines TRBV7-9 with TRBJ2-5; TRBD2 agrees at 10 bases. The source was peripheral blood, collected after pregnancy. CDR3 in DNA: TGTGCCAGCAGCTCAGCGGGAGGGAAGGAGACCCAGTACTTC. Its translation is CASSSAGGKETQYF.